These 29 T cell receptor beta chains came from one sample sequenced in a study of molecular identifiers for immune sequencing clone quantification. A single record per CDR3 protein comes from TCRdb applying MiXCR to the PCR reads. This sample yields some 100,000 distinct CDR3 sequences, of which under 40% are seen a single time; roughly 4.2% belongs to the top ten. Sample: naive CD8+ T cells from blood, with Jurkat cell RNA spiked in. Indicated subset: FACS-sorted CD8+CD4-CCR7+CD45RA+ naive T cells. Every receptor here comes from a human donor in good health. Some libraries in this study had Jurkat cell RNA spiked in.

This clonotype was seen only a few times. The V gene is TRBV4-3, the J gene TRBJ2-7; D ambiguous. There are 16 residues in the CDR3. The germline V gene has CDR1 LGHNA and CDR2 YSLEER. With 0 bases removed from V and 2 bases from J, the gap between germline ends came to 14 bases. The CDR3 here is CASSQDSGLYTYEQYF. CDR3 nucleotide sequence: TGCGCCAGCAGCCAAGACTCCGGGTTATATACCTACGAGCAGTACTTC.

This clonotype was seen repeatedly, ten times or more. This chain links TRBV7-6 with TRBJ2-3; D remains unclear. Germline CDR1 SGHVS, CDR2 FNYEAQ. The length of the CDR3 is 15 residues. V was shortened by 1 base and J by 2 bases, with 10 bases between the two germline ends. CDR3 region: CASSLVGYSTDTQYF. The DNA of the CDR3 is TGTGCCAGCAGCTTAGTAGGCTATTCCACAGATACGCAGTATTTT.

Points on this clonotype: This sequence may be a read error, since a much larger clone differs from it by one base. The conserved phenylalanine or tryptophan normally closing the CDR3 is absent here, so this likely arose from a read error. The gene calls are TRBV20-1 and TRBJ2-7; 7 nucleotides match TRBD2. The CDR3 spans 13 residues. Germline V lookup: CDR1 DFQATT, CDR2 SNEGSKA (reference sequence). Trimming at V came to 3 bases and at J to 3 bases, leaving 5 bases not matched to a gene. The CDR3 is CSASSREDYEQYL. Written as DNA, the CDR3 is TGCAGTGCTAGTAGTCGGGAGGACTACGAGCAGTACCTC.

CDR3 DNA: TGTGCCACAGGCAAGCTTGAGACCCAGTACTTC. It encodes CATGKLETQYF. V usage is TRBV10-3 and J usage is TRBJ2-5; D call uncertain. Looked up from germline, CDR1 is ENHRY and CDR2 is SYGVKD. The CDR3 runs to 11 residues. Trimming removed 10 bases at V and 5 bases at J, with 11 bases between.

This clonotype was picked up one time. The CDR3 reads CASSDLAGIYNEQFF. Here the CDR3 DNA reads TGTGCCAGCAGCGACCTAGCGGGGATCTACAATGAGCAGTTCTTC. The V call is TRBV12-3 or TRBV12-4, the J call TRBJ2-1, with 9 positions matching TRBD2. The CDR3 totals 15 residues. J lost 3 bases, V lost 6 bases, and 6 bases had no gene match.

The rearrangement joins TRBV6-5 to TRBJ2-5; D remains unclear. Trimming shortened V by 0 bases and J by 3 bases, and 5 bases separated the two germline ends. The CDR3 sequence is 13 residues long. Germline assignment: CDR1 MNHEY and CDR2 SVGAGI. CDR3 loop: CASSYSGEETQYF. CDR3 nucleotide sequence: TGTGCCAGCAGTTACTCTGGAGAAGAGACCCAGTACTTC.

The chain recombines TRBV9 with TRBJ1-3; D may be TRBD1 (6 bases). The CDR3 extends over 16 amino acids. The V end lost 3 bases, the J end lost 1 base, and 14 bases lay between the germline ends. Germline values: CDR1 SGDLS, CDR2 YYNGEE. The CDR3 region has the DNA TGTGCCAGCAGCGATGACAGGAGGCATTCTGGAAACACCATATATTTT. This codes for CASSDDRRHSGNTIYF.

This clonotype turned up a few times. The gene calls are TRBV18 and TRBJ2-3; D is unclear. Germline-derived CDR1 and CDR2 are KGHSH and LQKENI. Trimming pared 4 bases from V and 5 bases from J, leaving 1 base between. The CDR3 has 10 amino acids. CDR3: CASSQDTQYF. The CDR3 DNA sequence: TGTGCCAGCTCACAAGATACGCAGTATTTT.

This clonotype was counted a single time. V is TRBV29-1 and J is TRBJ2-7; unclear D gene. Germline V gene sequence: CDR1 SQVTM, CDR2 ANQGSEA. V was trimmed by 7 bases and J by 4 bases, leaving 11 bases between them. The CDR3 sequence is 11 residues long. The DNA for the CDR3 is TGCAGCGCATCGGACGGATACGAGCAGTACTTC. As protein: CSASDGYEQYF.

CDR3 nucleotide sequence: TGTGCCAGCAGTCAACTAGTAACCGGGGAGCTGTTTTTT. It specifies CASSQLVTGELFF. The chain employs TRBV5-6 and TRBJ2-2; D is possibly TRBD2 (5 bases). V lost 5 bases to trimming and J lost 5 bases, with 10 bases between them. Germline V CDR1 and CDR2: SGHDT, YYEEEE. This CDR3 has 13 amino acids.

This clonotype was seen a few times. This sequence joins TRBV7-8 and TRBJ1-1, with D unclear. The CDR3 consists of 12 residues. Germline CDR1 and CDR2: SGHVS and FQNEAQ. With 3 bases removed from V and 5 bases from J, the gap between germline ends came to 7 bases. CDR3 nucleotides: TGTGCCAGCAGCTTCGAGAGGACTGAAGCTTTCTTT. Its translation: CASSFERTEAFF.

The chain recombines TRBV14 with TRBJ2-5; D perhaps matches TRBD1 (6 bases). The V end lost 2 bases, the J end lost 4 bases, and 14 bases lay between the germline ends. The germline V gene has CDR1 SGHDN and CDR2 FVKESK. CDR3 length: 15 amino acids. The CDR3 is CASSQLAGDGETQYF. The DNA for the CDR3 is TGTGCCAGCAGCCAATTAGCAGGGGACGGAGAGACCCAGTACTTC.

This clonotype occurred many times. The chain employs TRBV4-3 and TRBJ2-5, with a possible D match to TRBD1 (5 bases). The CDR3 is 14 amino acids. The V end lost 1 base, the J end lost 4 bases, and 10 bases lay between the germline ends. Germline-derived CDR1 and CDR2 are LGHNA and YSLEER. CDR3 sequence (DNA): TGCGCCAGCAGCCAAGGGGGCCCCCCAGAGACCCAGTACTTC. Translation gives CASSQGGPPETQYF.

The rearrangement links TRBV29-1 to TRBJ2-2; a possible D gene is TRBD2 (5 bases). The CDR3 runs 13 residues. V lost 5 bases and J lost 1, with 8 bases in between. Germline V gives CDR1 SQVTM, CDR2 ANQGSEA. In DNA, the CDR3 is TGCAGCGTTATAGGACTGAACACCGGGGAGCTGTTTTTT. It yields the protein CSVIGLNTGELFF.

This clonotype came up a few times. V gene TRBV12-3 or TRBV12-4 combines with J gene TRBJ2-1; TRBD2 matches at 7 bases. J lost 2 bases, V lost 6 bases, and 1 base had no gene match. The CDR3 loop spans 13 amino acids. CDR3 sequence (DNA): TGTGCCAGCAGACTAGCGACCTACAATGAGCAGTTCTTC. Translating gives CASRLATYNEQFF.

Note on this clonotype: One base away lies a much larger clone, so this may be a sequencing read error. V usage is TRBV7-8 and J usage is TRBJ1-5; tentative D call: TRBD1 (6 bases). The CDR3 contains 12 residues. CDR1 is SGHVS and CDR2 is FQNEAQ in the germline V gene. The CDR3 protein is CASSVGGQPLHF. The CDR3 region has the DNA TGTGCCAGCAGCGTAGGGGGTCAGCCCCTGCATTTT. Full variable domain (missing parts from reference TRBV7-8 and TRBJ1-5): GAGVSQSPRYKVAKRGQDVALRCDPISGHVSLFWYQQALGQGPEFLTYFQNEAQLDKSGLPSDRFFAERPEGSVSTLKIQRTQQEDSAVYLCASSVGGQPLHFGDGTRLSIL.

This chain joins TRBV19 and TRBJ2-1; 11 nucleotides align to TRBD2. Germline-derived CDR1 and CDR2 are LNHDA and SQIVND (reference sequence). Trimming took 5 bases from V and 6 from J; bases not matched to a gene: 6. This CDR3 is built from 15 residues. The CDR3 is CASSWASGRFNEQFF. The DNA of the CDR3 is TGTGCCAGTAGTTGGGCTAGCGGGAGGTTCAATGAGCAGTTCTTC.

The chain employs TRBV28 and TRBJ2-5; D not resolved. The CDR3 extends over 14 amino acids. The V gene lost 6 bases and the J gene lost 1 base, with 12 bases spanning the gap. Germline V gives CDR1 MDHEN, CDR2 SYDVKM. The CDR3 spells CASRLVLSQETQYF. As DNA, the CDR3 is TGTGCCAGCAGATTGGTCCTCAGCCAAGAGACCCAGTACTTC.

Details on this clonotype: A clone one base away is much larger, so this may be a read error. This chain connects TRBV12-5 to TRBJ2-3, with D perhaps assigned TRBD1 or TRBD2 (5 bases each). The CDR3 extends over 14 amino acids. CDR1 is LGHNT, CDR2 FRNRAP, per germline. The CDR3 is CASGPGPSTDSQYF. In DNA, the CDR3 is TGTGCTAGTGGTCCGGGACCGAGCACAGATTCGCAGTATTTT.

Points on this clonotype: A much larger clone differs from this one at a single base, so this may be a read error. The chain is built from TRBV4-3 and TRBJ2-1; D is undetermined. Germline lookup yields CDR1 LGHNA and CDR2 YSLEER. The CDR3 is made up of 13 amino acids. The DNA for the CDR3 is TGCGCCAGCAGCTGGACCCTTTACAATGAGCAGTTGTTC. Translated, it gives CASSWTLYNEQLF.

About this clonotype: A much bigger clone sits one base away, suggesting this may be a read error. V gene TRBV28 combines with J gene TRBJ2-5, with TRBD1 matching 7 bases. The CDR3 is 14 residues long. Germline V gene lookup returns CDR1 MDHEN and CDR2 SYDVKM. The CDR3 loop is CASSQDRSLETLYF. The CDR3 nucleotides are TGTGCCAGCAGTCAGGACAGGTCCCTAGAGACCCTGTACTTC.

This clonotype was seen ten or more times. This chain links TRBV6-6 with TRBJ2-6; no definite D call. Germline assignment: CDR1 MNHNY and CDR2 SVGAGI (reference sequence). The CDR3 runs 15 residues. V gave up 2 bases and J gave up 5 bases, with 10 bases separating them. Written as DNA, the CDR3 is TGTGCCAGCAGTTACAGAGAGTTTAGGGCCAACGTCCTGACTTTC. This sequence encodes CASSYREFRANVLTF.

V usage is TRBV28 and J usage is TRBJ1-3, with 7 bases that match TRBD1. Trimming cost V 6 bases and J 0 bases; bases outside gene matches: 8. The CDR3 has 16 residues. Germline CDR1 MDHEN, CDR2 SYDVKM. CDR3 sequence (DNA): TGTGCCAGCAGCCTCGGGACAGCCATCTCTGGAAACACCATATATTTT. The encoded protein is CASSLGTAISGNTIYF.

The chain is built from TRBV7-9 and TRBJ2-7; 8 bases agree with TRBD1. The J segment lost 2 bases and the V segment lost 5 bases, leaving 5 bases of the junction unmatched. This CDR3 contains 14 residues. Germline CDR1 SEHNR, CDR2 FQNEAQ (reference sequence). The CDR3 here is CASSLSQGAYEQYF. CDR3 sequence (DNA): TGTGCCAGCAGCCTATCACAGGGGGCCTACGAGCAGTACTTC.

The sample holds many counts of this clonotype. The chain has TRBV4-3 and TRBJ2-1, with 11 bases aligning to TRBD2. The V and J ends lost 4 bases and 3 bases, in that order; junction bases with no gene match: 8. The CDR3 contains 17 residues. The germline gives CDR1 LGHNA, CDR2 YSLEER. The CDR3 sequence: CASSPQTGLADYNEQFF. CDR3 bases: TGCGCCAGCAGCCCCCAAACGGGACTAGCGGACTACAATGAGCAGTTCTTC.

This clonotype was observed a few times. The chain combines TRBV27 with TRBJ2-1; tentative D call: TRBD2 (6 bases). The CDR3 totals 13 residues. CDR1 and CDR2 from the germline V gene are MNHEY and SMNVEV (reference sequence). V was shortened by 8 bases and J by 6 bases, with 14 bases between the two germline ends. As DNA, the CDR3 is TGTGCCAGCGCGCTGGGGGGTAGCAATGAGCAGTTCTTC. Encoded protein: CASALGGSNEQFF.

This clonotype has more than one count but fewer than ten. V is TRBV28 and J is TRBJ1-6; the D is unclear. There are 13 residues in the CDR3. V was clipped by 6 bases and J by 7 bases, with 10 bases between them. The germline gives CDR1 MDHEN, CDR2 SYDVKM. The CDR3 DNA is TGTGCCAGCAGCTTCGGGGAGAATTCACCCCTCCACTTT. It is translated as CASSFGENSPLHF.

For this clonotype: Likely a read error: the CDR3 ends without its conserved phenylalanine or tryptophan. V usage is TRBV25-1 and J usage is TRBJ2-6; D not certain. CDR3 length: 16 residues. In germline, CDR1 is MGHDK, CDR2 SYGVNS. The CDR3 region is CASSLTTLAGANVLTI. CDR3 nucleotide sequence: TGTGCCAGCAGTTTAACCACACTCGCTGGAGCCAACGTCCTGACTATC.

This rearrangement joins TRBV27 to TRBJ1-5; D uncertain. V was pared by 6 bases and J by 0 bases, with 15 bases between. The germline gives CDR1 MNHEY, CDR2 SMNVEV (reference sequence). The CDR3 runs to 16 residues. CDR3 bases: TGTGCCAGCAGAGGAACGGCAGATTATAGCAATCAGCCCCAGCATTTT. As protein: CASRGTADYSNQPQHF.